Listed here is a single T cell receptor beta chain. Study members were between about 18 and 100 years old and lived in 24 US regions. Researchers sorted participants into cohorts using their self-reported clinical history. In the original workflow: Amplified reference gene primers provided the basis for estimating nucleated cell counts. Clones were read by immunoSEQ multiplex PCR, and TCRdb kept only the in-frame ones, dropping some. From that table come the V and J calls and clone size; the DNA was used to work out D and trimming. The repertoire consists of a few hundred thousand clones, with 65% to 85% occurring once and the leading ten covering about 7.2%. The sample comes from a study of blood T cell repertoires in COVID-19. Background on the study: Nucleic acid was either cDNA or gDNA, and it came from T cells, B-cell-depleted T cells, or PBMCs.

The CDR3 covers 14 residues. Trimming left V 6 bases short and J 2 bases short, with 13 bases between. Germline V gene data show CDR1 as MDHEN and CDR2 as SYDVKM. The genes are TRBV28 and TRBJ1-2; no reliable D call. Material for sequencing was PBMCs or T cells enriched from blood (not recorded which). The TCR sequence derives from a woman in her thirties or forties with acute COVID-19. The CDR3: CASSPTQVNYGYTF. CDR3 coding DNA: TGTGCCAGCAGCCCAACCCAGGTGAACTATGGCTACACCTTC.